Below, 26 T cell receptor beta chains from the same sample are listed, as sequenced in a study of T-cell memory formation after mild COVID-19. TCRdb passed the 5' RACE reads through MiXCR, listing each CDR3 protein once. The table has 340,000 or so distinct CDR3 sequences, roughly 13% seen once. The specimen was PBMCs or a T cell subset sorted from them (not recorded which). Receptors originate from a young man who had mild COVID-19 (a few samples of this study predate the infection). Cell type and time point are not known.

This clonotype has at least ten counts. This chain links TRBV3-1 with TRBJ2-2; D not certain. With 8 bases removed from V and 6 bases from J, the gap between germline ends came to 7 bases. The CDR3 is 11 amino acids. Germline values: CDR1 LGHDT, CDR2 YNNKEL (reference sequence). CDR3: CASAQAGELFF. In DNA form, the CDR3 reads TGTGCCAGCGCCCAAGCCGGGGAGCTGTTTTTT. The whole variable domain, filled in from reference TRBV3-1 and TRBJ2-2, reads DTAVSQTPKYLVTQMGNDKSIKCEQNLGHDTMYWYKQDSKKFLKIMFSYNNKELIINETVPNRFSPKSPDKAHLNLHINSLELGDSAVYFCASAQAGELFFGEGSRLTVL.

The chain combines TRBV7-8 with TRBJ2-3; D not resolved. V gave up 5 bases and J gave up 6 bases, with 15 bases separating them. The germline CDR1 and CDR2 sequences are SGHVS and FQNEAQ. CDR3 length: 14 amino acids. This chain's CDR3 is CASSQQRIRDTQYF. The CDR3 DNA reads TGTGCCAGCAGCCAACAAAGGATTCGTGATACGCAGTATTTT.

In this sample, this clonotype turned up a few times. CDR3 bases: TGTGCCAGCAGCCCTCAATACAGGAGAACGAACACCGGGGAGCTGTTTTTT. As protein: CASSPQYRRTNTGELFF. The rearrangement joins TRBV7-2 to TRBJ2-2; the D gene is possibly TRBD1 (5 bases). Looked up from germline, CDR1 is SGHTA and CDR2 is FQGNSA. This CDR3 is built from 17 residues. V gave up 5 bases and J gave up 0 bases, with 16 bases separating them.

V gene TRBV9 combines with J gene TRBJ2-1; 11 bases line up with TRBD2. This CDR3 has 16 amino acids. Germline V CDR1 and CDR2: SGDLS, YYNGEE. J gave up 4 bases and V 4 bases, and 7 bases lay outside the gene matches. The CDR3, as DNA: TGTGCCAGCAGCTTTGTAATAGCGGGGGGGTACAATGAGCAGTTCTTC. It yields the protein CASSFVIAGGYNEQFF.

Only a few counts were recorded for this clonotype. V usage is TRBV7-2 and J usage is TRBJ2-3, with TRBD2 matching 9 bases. J was trimmed by 1 base and V by 6 bases; bases with no gene match: 5. This CDR3 is built from 15 residues. The germline V gene has CDR1 SGHTA and CDR2 FQGNSA. This CDR3 reads CASRASGVGTDTQYF. The CDR3 region has the DNA TGTGCCAGCAGAGCTAGCGGGGTTGGCACAGATACGCAGTATTTT.

Ten or more counts support this clonotype. V and J are TRBV4-3 and TRBJ2-1; TRBD1 agrees at 7 bases. CDR3 length: 13 residues. The germline V gene encodes CDR1 LGHNA and CDR2 YSLEER. J was trimmed by 10 bases and V by 5 bases; bases with no gene match: 8. CDR3 loop: CASSTDRALEQFF. The DNA for the CDR3 is TGCGCCAGCAGCACAGACAGGGCGCTCGAGCAGTTCTTC.

V usage is TRBV4-2 and J usage is TRBJ2-1, with TRBD2 matching over 8 bases. The CDR3 contains 16 residues. The trim removed 0 bases at V and 2 bases at J, leaving 3 bases unmatched. Germline V gene data show CDR1 as LGHNA and CDR2 as YNFKEQ. The CDR3 is CASSQDQAGAYNEQFF. The DNA for the CDR3 is TGTGCCAGCAGCCAAGATCAAGCGGGGGCCTACAATGAGCAGTTCTTC.

Only a few counts were recorded for this clonotype. The chain combines TRBV7-9 with TRBJ1-1; 7 nucleotides line up with TRBD1. There are 14 residues in the CDR3. Germline V gene data show CDR1 as SEHNR and CDR2 as FQNEAQ (reference sequence). The V and J ends lost 7 bases and 2 bases, in that order; junction bases with no gene match: 7. Here the CDR3 DNA reads TGTGCCAGCATGAGGGGGCCGATAAACACTGAAGCTTTCTTT. Its protein is CASMRGPINTEAFF.

This clonotype was picked up a small number of times. The chain carries TRBV10-3 and TRBJ1-5; 7 positions agree with TRBD1. Germline V lookup: CDR1 ENHRY, CDR2 SYGVKD. CDR3 size: 14 residues. Trimming cost V 11 bases and J 0 bases; bases outside gene matches: 7. The chain's CDR3 is CAVGTDSSNQPQHF. CDR3 DNA: TGTGCCGTAGGGACAGATTCTAGCAATCAGCCCCAGCATTTT.

This sequence joins TRBV7-3 and TRBJ2-3; 9 nucleotides agree with TRBD2. Trimming removed 2 bases from V and 6 bases from J; junction bases left unmatched: 3. The germline CDR1 and CDR2 sequences are SGHTA and FQGTGA. The CDR3 sequence is 14 residues long. In DNA form, the CDR3 reads TGTGCCAGCAGCTTACTCAGCGGGGGGGATACGCAGTATTTT. Protein sequence: CASSLLSGGDTQYF.

This clonotype appeared a few times. The V gene is TRBV7-6, the J gene TRBJ2-1; 12 positions match TRBD1. Germline assignment: CDR1 SGHVS and CDR2 FNYEAQ. V dropped 5 bases and J dropped 5; count of bases not matched to a gene: 10. The CDR3 is 17 residues long. In nucleotides, the CDR3 is TGTGCCAGCAGCCGGACATTGGGACAGGGGGCTAACAATGAGCAGTTCTTC. It specifies CASSRTLGQGANNEQFF.

The sample holds many counts of this clonotype. The chain employs TRBV20-1 and TRBJ2-3, with TRBD2 as a possible D gene (6 bases). V dropped 3 bases and J dropped 0 bases, with 7 bases sitting between them. Germline lookup yields CDR1 DFQATT and CDR2 SNEGSKA (reference sequence). CDR3 length equals 13 residues. CDR3 bases: TGCAGTGCTAGGGGGACTAGCACAGATACGCAGTATTTT. Its protein product is CSARGTSTDTQYF.

This chain links TRBV6-2 or TRBV6-3 with TRBJ1-2; D uncertain. Trimming stripped 5 bases from V and 7 bases from J, with 8 bases between. CDR3 size: 11 residues. Germline assignment: CDR1 MNHEY and CDR2 SVGEGT. In DNA form, the CDR3 reads TGTGCCAGCAGTGGCTCTTTTGGCTACACCTTC. This gives the protein CASSGSFGYTF.

The chain is built from TRBV6-5 and TRBJ1-6, with 7 bases matching TRBD1. Germline V gives CDR1 MNHEY, CDR2 SVGAGI. Trimming took 5 bases from V and 5 from J; bases not matched to a gene: 6. The CDR3 contains 15 residues. CDR3 nucleotides: TGTGCCAGCAGTCCATGGACAGGTGATAATTCACCCCTCCACTTT. Its translation is CASSPWTGDNSPLHF.

CDR3 residues: CASSLSGGAPGELFF. The CDR3 nucleotides are TGTGCCAGCAGCTTGAGCGGGGGGGCCCCCGGGGAGCTGTTTTTT. This rearrangement joins TRBV7-2 to TRBJ2-2; TRBD2 matches at 10 bases. The CDR3 sequence is 15 residues long. The ends lost 3 bases at V and 6 bases at J; junction bases unmatched: 4. CDR1 and CDR2 (germline): SGHTA, FQGNSA.

This clonotype occurred a few times. The V call is TRBV7-3, the J call TRBJ1-2; D ambiguous. V was shortened by 2 bases and J by 4 bases, with 11 bases between the two germline ends. CDR1 is SGHTA and CDR2 is FQGTGA in the germline V gene. The CDR3 has 14 residues. The CDR3 sequence: CASSLDPTSYGYTF. DNA of the CDR3: TGTGCCAGCAGCTTAGATCCAACAAGCTATGGCTACACCTTC.

The chain employs TRBV7-2 and TRBJ2-3; TRBD2 might be the D (5 bases). Trimming cost V 1 base and J 2 bases, with 10 bases left between them. The CDR3 sequence is 15 residues long. Germline V gene sequence: CDR1 SGHTA, CDR2 FQGNSA. The DNA for the CDR3 is TGTGCCAGCAGCTTAGGCGGGCCGATCACAGATACGCAGTATTTT. This sequence encodes CASSLGGPITDTQYF.

A few counts support this clonotype. The chain links TRBV10-3 to TRBJ1-1; possible D gene TRBD1, 6 bases. V lost 5 bases to trimming and J lost 3 bases, with 16 bases between them. In germline, CDR1 is ENHRY, CDR2 SYGVKD. The CDR3 totals 15 residues. The CDR3 here is CAISPSQGRDTEAFF. The CDR3 region has the DNA TGTGCCATCAGTCCGTCACAGGGAAGGGACACTGAAGCTTTCTTT.

This clonotype has a handful of counts. The chain combines TRBV5-1 with TRBJ2-7; D is possibly TRBD1 (5 bases). V lost 4 bases to trimming and J lost 6 bases, with 20 bases between them. Germline CDR1 is SGHRS and CDR2 is YFSETQ. The CDR3 extends over 15 amino acids. The CDR3 nucleotides read TGCGCCAGCAGCCCAACGACAGCTACAAGTTCCGAGCAGTACTTC. Translating gives CASSPTTATSSEQYF.

The chain joins TRBV29-1 to TRBJ2-7; tentative D call: TRBD2 (5 bases). V dropped 7 bases and J dropped 0 bases, with 16 bases sitting between them. The CDR3 runs to 14 residues. Looked up from germline, CDR1 is SQVTM and CDR2 is ANQGSEA. CDR3 sequence reads: CSAGGSVSSYEQYF. CDR3 coding DNA: TGCAGCGCCGGAGGTTCGGTGAGCTCCTACGAGCAGTACTTC.

The table lists this clonotype with a few counts. J is TRBJ1-1 and V is TRBV29-1; possibly TRBD1 for D (5 bases). V was clipped by 7 bases and J by 2 bases, with 14 bases between them. The CDR3 is made up of 13 amino acids. CDR1 SQVTM and CDR2 ANQGSEA come from the germline V gene. This CDR3 is CSAKTAINTEAFF. CDR3 nucleotide sequence: TGCAGCGCCAAGACAGCAATTAACACTGAAGCTTTCTTT.

The J gene is TRBJ2-5, the V gene TRBV25-1; a possible D gene is TRBD2 (5 bases). The CDR3 length is 18 residues. Germline CDR1 and CDR2: MGHDK and SYGVNS. V dropped 4 bases and J dropped 0 bases, with 21 bases sitting between them. The CDR3 DNA follows: TGTGCCAGCAGTGGAAAAGAGGGTTCGGATACGTACCAAGAGACCCAGTACTTC. It specifies CASSGKEGSDTYQETQYF.

This clonotype was seen once. V usage is TRBV7-9 and J usage is TRBJ1-2; 7 nucleotides line up with TRBD1. The CDR3 sequence is 11 residues long. After removal of 11 bases from V and 4 bases from J, the junction contained 4 bases not matched to a gene. CDR1 is SEHNR and CDR2 is FQNEAQ in the germline V gene (reference sequence). The CDR3 DNA reads TGTGCCGCGGCAGGGGGCTATGGCTACACCTTC. It translates to CAAAGGYGYTF.

In this sample, this clonotype turned up a few times. The chain joins TRBV2 to TRBJ2-5; 7 positions match TRBD2. Germline values: CDR1 SNHLY, CDR2 FYNNEI. V lost 8 bases to trimming and J lost 4 bases; unmatched junction nucleotides: 7. The CDR3 has 13 amino acids. This CDR3 reads CASLSGARETQYF. The DNA for the CDR3 is TGTGCCAGCCTCAGCGGGGCGCGAGAGACCCAGTACTTC.

At least ten counts were recorded for this clonotype. The V and J genes are TRBV7-2 and TRBJ2-7; 8 positions match TRBD1. The CDR3 extends over 14 amino acids. Unmatched junction bases numbered 4, after V lost 3 bases and J lost 3 bases. Germline V gene sequence: CDR1 SGHTA, CDR2 FQGNSA. The CDR3 region has the DNA TGTGCCAGCAGCTTCAGACAGGGGCTCTACGAGCAGTACTTC. This gives the protein CASSFRQGLYEQYF. The full variable domain, in which reference TRBV7-2 and TRBJ2-7 provide the parts outside the CDR3, is GAGVSQSPSNKVTEKGKDVELRCDPISGHTALYWYRQSLGQGLEFLIYFQGNSAPDKSGLPSDRFSAERTGGSVSTLTIQRTQQEDSAVYLCASSFRQGLYEQYFGPGTRLTVT.

This clonotype was recorded a few times. The chain combines TRBV4-1 with TRBJ1-2; D is ambiguous. This CDR3 has 15 amino acids. CDR1 MGHRA and CDR2 YSYEKL come from the germline V gene. V lost 3 bases and J 4 bases, leaving 15 bases between the germline ends. The CDR3, as DNA: TGCGCCAGCAGCCACCCAAGGGAGGCCCTCTATGGCTACACCTTC. Translating it yields CASSHPREALYGYTF.